The clone carrying this T cell receptor beta chain has ten or more counts. Its antigen is undetermined. The sample belongs to a study of neurological immune-mediated disorders. Study results and limitations: The phylogenetic placement of 18 of 34 multiple sclerosis patients' repertoires in one related-CDR3 cluster constitutes a possible signature.

The cDNA was generated by 5'RACE with 10-nucleotide random UMIs. MiXCR, applied by TCRdb to the 5' RACE reads, yields one record per CDR3 protein. This table holds about 74,000 distinct CDR3 sequences, 4% to 6% found once. Sample: PBMCs. This clonotype was sampled from a man younger than 35 with multiple sclerosis.

CDR3 DNA: TGTGCCAGCAGACCAAGAGGAAACACCATATATTTT. Translated, it gives CASRPRGNTIYF. This chain joins TRBV6-5 and TRBJ1-3; no definite D call. The V end lost 6 bases, the J end lost 4 bases, and 7 bases lay between the germline ends. This CDR3 is built from 12 residues. Germline V CDR1 and CDR2: MNHEY, SVGAGI.